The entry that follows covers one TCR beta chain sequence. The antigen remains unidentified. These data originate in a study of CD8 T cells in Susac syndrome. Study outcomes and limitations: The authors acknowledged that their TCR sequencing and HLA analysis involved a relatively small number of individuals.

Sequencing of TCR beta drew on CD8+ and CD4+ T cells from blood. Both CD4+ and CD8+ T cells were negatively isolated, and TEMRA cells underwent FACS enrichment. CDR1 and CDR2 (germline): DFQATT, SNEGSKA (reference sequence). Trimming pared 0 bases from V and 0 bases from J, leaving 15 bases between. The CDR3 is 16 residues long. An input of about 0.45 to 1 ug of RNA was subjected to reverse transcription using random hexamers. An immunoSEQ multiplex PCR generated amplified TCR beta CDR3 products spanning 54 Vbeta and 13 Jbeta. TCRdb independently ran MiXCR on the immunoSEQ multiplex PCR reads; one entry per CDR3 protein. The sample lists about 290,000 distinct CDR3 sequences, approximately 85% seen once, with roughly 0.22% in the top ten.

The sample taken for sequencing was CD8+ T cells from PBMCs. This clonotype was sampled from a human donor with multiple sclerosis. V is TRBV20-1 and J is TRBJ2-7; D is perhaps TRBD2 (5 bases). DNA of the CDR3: TGCAGTGCTAGAGATCCGGACTCCCCCCCCTCCTACGAGCAGTACTTC. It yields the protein CSARDPDSPPSYEQYF.